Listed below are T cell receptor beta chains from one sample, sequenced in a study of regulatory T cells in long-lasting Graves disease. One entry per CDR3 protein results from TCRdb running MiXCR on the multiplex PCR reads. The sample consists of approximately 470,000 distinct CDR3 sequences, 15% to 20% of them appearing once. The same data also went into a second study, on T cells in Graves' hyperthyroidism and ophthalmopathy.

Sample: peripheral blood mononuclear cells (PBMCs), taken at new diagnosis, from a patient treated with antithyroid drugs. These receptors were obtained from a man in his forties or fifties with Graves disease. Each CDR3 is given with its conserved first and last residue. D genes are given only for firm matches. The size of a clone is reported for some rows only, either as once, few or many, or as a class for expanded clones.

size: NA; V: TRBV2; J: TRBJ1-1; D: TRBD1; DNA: TGTGCCAGCAGTAACCTGGACAGGGGAGGCACTGAAGCTTTCTTT; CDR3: CASSNLDRGGTEAFF
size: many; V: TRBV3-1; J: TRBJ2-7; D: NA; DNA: TGTGCCAGCAGCCCATTTCCAACGGGAAGCTACGAGCAGTACTTC; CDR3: CASSPFPTGSYEQYF
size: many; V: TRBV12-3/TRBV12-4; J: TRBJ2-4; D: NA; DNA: TGTGCCAGCAGTCTTAACAGGGTGTCAACCAAAAACATTCAGTACTTC; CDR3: CASSLNRVSTKNIQYF
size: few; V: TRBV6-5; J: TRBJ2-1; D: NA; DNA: TGTGCCAGCAATTATCGTAATGAGCAGTTCTTC; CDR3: CASNYRNEQFF
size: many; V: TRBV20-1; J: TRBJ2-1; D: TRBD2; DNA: TGCAGTGCGAAGACCGGGACTAGCGGGAGTGGCAATGAGCAGTTCTTC; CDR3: CSAKTGTSGSGNEQFF
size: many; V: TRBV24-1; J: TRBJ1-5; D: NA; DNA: TGTGCCACCAGCCAAGGGACTCAGCCCCAGCATTTT; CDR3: CATSQGTQPQHF
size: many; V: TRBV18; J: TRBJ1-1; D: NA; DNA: TGTGCCAGCTCACTTAGTAGGGGCCCGAACACTGAAGCTTTCTTT; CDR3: CASSLSRGPNTEAFF
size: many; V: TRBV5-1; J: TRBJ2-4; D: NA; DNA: TGCGCCAGCAGCAGAGAAAACATTCAGTACTTC; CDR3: CASSRENIQYF
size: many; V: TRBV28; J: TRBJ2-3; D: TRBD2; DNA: TGTGCCAGCATCCCGGGACTAGCGGGTAGCTGGGATACGCAGTATTTT; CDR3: CASIPGLAGSWDTQYF
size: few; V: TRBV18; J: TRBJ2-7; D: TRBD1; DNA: TGTGCCAGCTCACCACTCCCGGGACAGGGGACCTACGAGCAGTACTTC; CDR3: CASSPLPGQGTYEQYF
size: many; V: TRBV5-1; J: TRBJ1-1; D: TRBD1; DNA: TGCGCCAGCAGCGTGGGACAGTCCATGAACACTGAAGCTTTCTTT; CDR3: CASSVGQSMNTEAFF
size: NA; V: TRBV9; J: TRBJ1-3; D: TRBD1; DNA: TGTGCCAGCAGCGTGGGGACAGCAGGAAACACCATATATTTT; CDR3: CASSVGTAGNTIYF
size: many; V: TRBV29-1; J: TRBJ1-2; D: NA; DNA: TGCAGCGTTGAAAGGACAGAATCGGATGGCTACACCTTC; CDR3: CSVERTESDGYTF
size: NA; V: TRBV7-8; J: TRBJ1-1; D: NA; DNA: TGTGCCAGCAGCTTGATTTCAGGGTTCCCTGAAGCTTTCTTT; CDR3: CASSLISGFPEAFF